The 31 T cell receptor beta chains below were found in one sample sequenced in a study of cytomegalovirus exposure and HLA in healthy donors. PCR amplification relied on 60 Vbeta primers (plus 13 Jbeta primers). TCRdb's copy holds only in-frame clones and misses some; the assay was immunoSEQ multiplex PCR. The profile shows about 130,000 clones, 80% of them singletons. Sequencing input: PBMCs. The receptors stem from a man between 25 and 39 years old in good health and CMV-seronegative.

The rearrangement links TRBV7-9 to TRBJ2-1, with D uncertain. CDR3 size: 12 residues. Per the germline V gene, CDR1 is SEHNR and CDR2 is FQNEAQ (reference sequence). The V and J ends lost 5 bases and 8 bases respectively, with 10 bases between them. CDR3 DNA: TGTGCCAGCAGCCCCACTCTGGATGAGCAGTTCTTC. Amino acids: CASSPTLDEQFF.

This sequence joins TRBV12-5 and TRBJ2-5, with D possibly matching TRBD2 (5 bases). Trimming pared 5 bases from V and 7 bases from J, leaving 11 bases between. Per the germline V gene, CDR1 is LGHNT and CDR2 is FRNRAP. The CDR3 is 12 amino acids. CDR3 residues: CASGPTRGTQYF. CDR3 nucleotide sequence: TGTGCTAGTGGTCCAACTCGGGGGACCCAGTACTTC.

In its sample, this clone was seen once. The chain employs TRBV18 and TRBJ2-7; D might be TRBD1 (6 bases). The V and J ends lost 3 bases and 7 bases respectively, with 13 bases between them. In germline, CDR1 is KGHSH, CDR2 LQKENI. The length of the CDR3 is 13 residues. The CDR3 loop is CASSPTGSGEQYF. CDR3 bases: TGTGCCAGCTCACCTACAGGGTCAGGGGAGCAGTACTTC.

V gene TRBV6-5 combines with J gene TRBJ2-7, with a possible D match to TRBD2 (5 bases). CDR3 length: 15 amino acids. V lost 5 bases and J 5 bases, leaving 19 bases between the germline ends. Germline V CDR1 and CDR2: MNHEY, SVGAGI. In DNA form, the CDR3 reads TGTGCCAGCAGTCCTGGGAGACACCCTCGGGACGAGCAGTACTTC. Amino acid sequence: CASSPGRHPRDEQYF.

The chain carries TRBV7-8 and TRBJ2-7; D may be TRBD1 (7 bases). This CDR3 contains 14 residues. The V gene lost 3 bases and the J gene lost 4 bases, with 13 bases spanning the gap. Germline assignment: CDR1 SGHVS and CDR2 FQNEAQ. The DNA of the CDR3 is TGTGCCAGCAGCTTCGGTCAGGGGGGTTACGAGCAGTACTTC. This codes for CASSFGQGGYEQYF.

The rearrangement joins TRBV7-2 to TRBJ1-3; weak D call: TRBD1 (6 bases). V lost 5 bases to trimming and J lost 3 bases, with 14 bases between them. Germline V gives CDR1 SGHTA, CDR2 FQGNSA. CDR3 length: 15 residues. The CDR3 is CASSPLGQNGNTIYF. The CDR3 bases are TGTGCCAGCAGCCCCCTCGGACAGAATGGAAACACCATATATTTT.

This clone has only a few counts. The chain carries TRBV25-1 and TRBJ1-1; D ambiguous. V lost 4 bases, J lost 8 bases, and 8 bases lay in between. The CDR3 sequence is 11 residues long. Germline lookup yields CDR1 MGHDK and CDR2 SYGVNS. The CDR3 DNA reads as TGTGCCAGCAGTGCTATCTCAGAAGCTTTCTTT. It encodes CASSAISEAFF.

The gene calls are TRBV11-3 and TRBJ2-2, with D possibly matching TRBD2 (6 bases). Looked up from germline, CDR1 is SGHNT and CDR2 is YENEEA. Trimming removed 7 bases at V and 3 bases at J, with 15 bases between. The CDR3 has 15 residues. The DNA of the CDR3 is TGTGCCAGCACAATCTCGGGACTCTACACCGGGGAGCTGTTTTTT. It yields the protein CASTISGLYTGELFF.

The CDR3 DNA reads as TGCGCCAGCAGCCAAGTGGGCGAGGGCTATGGCTACACCTTC. Protein product: CASSQVGEGYGYTF. The chain recombines TRBV4-3 with TRBJ1-2; D not resolved. The CDR3 length is 14 residues. Trimming stripped 1 base from V and 4 bases from J, with 10 bases between. The germline CDR1 and CDR2 sequences are LGHNA and YSLEER.

The chain has TRBV25-1 and TRBJ1-2, with no clear D. Germline-derived CDR1 and CDR2 are MGHDK and SYGVNS. The CDR3 length is 13 residues. V lost 1 base and J 6 bases, leaving 9 bases between the germline ends. DNA for the CDR3: TGTGCCAGCAGTGAATTCTTGGCGGATGGCTACACCTTC. Translation: CASSEFLADGYTF.

J is TRBJ2-1 and V is TRBV30, with 8 bases lining up with TRBD2. From germline, CDR1 is GTSNPN and CDR2 SVGIG (reference sequence). CDR3 length: 12 residues. Losses at the gene ends were 0 bases for V and 16 bases for J; bases not matched to a gene: 8. CDR3 bases: TGTGCCTGGAGTGTAGGGCGGGAGGATGCCTTCTTC. It specifies CAWSVGREDAFF.

V usage is TRBV21-1 and J usage is TRBJ2-2; the D call of TRBD2 is as the table states it, not checked on the DNA. TRBV21-1 is noted as a pseudogene. The CDR3 runs 15 residues. The CDR3 bases are TGTGCCAGCAGCAAAGAGACTATTAACACCGGGGAGCTGTTTTTT. Protein sequence: CASSKETINTGELFF.

The genes are TRBV6-6 and TRBJ2-3; TRBD2 is a possible D gene (5 bases). Germline loops: CDR1 MNHNY, CDR2 SVGAGI (reference sequence). This CDR3 has 15 amino acids. Trimming took off 0 bases at V and 5 bases at J, with 12 bases between the two ends. CDR3 in DNA: TGTGCCAGCAGTTACTCTCGAGGGCTTGGAGATACGCAGTATTTT. It yields the protein CASSYSRGLGDTQYF.

This sequence joins TRBV28 and TRBJ1-4, with a tentative D call TRBD1 (6 bases). From germline, CDR1 is MDHEN and CDR2 SYDVKM. CDR3 length: 15 residues. The germline V and J ends were trimmed by 4 bases and 7 bases, with 16 bases remaining between them. CDR3 sequence reads: CASSSRRGVAEKLFF. The CDR3 nucleotides are TGTGCCAGCAGTTCACGCAGGGGAGTGGCTGAAAAACTGTTTTTT.

Here the CDR3 DNA reads TGTGCCAGCAGCTTAGGCCCGGGAAACATTCAGTACTTC. Protein product: CASSLGPGNIQYF. The J gene is TRBJ2-4, the V gene TRBV11-2; D remains unclear. The CDR3 sequence is 13 residues long. Germline loops: CDR1 SGHAT, CDR2 FQNNGV. The V gene lost 1 base and the J gene lost 6 bases, with 7 bases spanning the gap.

The chain links TRBV27 to TRBJ2-7; D not certain. The V and J ends lost 5 bases and 6 bases respectively, with 14 bases between them. The CDR3 totals 13 residues. CDR1 and CDR2 (germline): MNHEY, SMNVEV (reference sequence). The CDR3, as DNA: TGTGCCAGCAGTATTTCTGGCTTCTCCGAGCAGTACTTC. This codes for CASSISGFSEQYF.

The rearrangement joins TRBV5-4 to TRBJ2-2, with 9 positions matching TRBD1. Germline CDR1 and CDR2: SGHNT and YYREEE (reference sequence). CDR3 length: 16 residues. V gave up 0 bases and J gave up 5 bases; unmatched junction bases: 5. The CDR3 loop is CASSLVGTGRTGELFF. CDR3 nucleotide sequence: TGTGCCAGCAGCTTGGTAGGGACAGGGAGGACCGGGGAGCTGTTTTTT.

This clone was counted once. CDR3 in amino acids: CASLGGSGLYEQYF. The CDR3 coding sequence is TGTGCCAGCCTCGGGGGGTCAGGGCTCTACGAGCAGTACTTC. J is TRBJ2-7 and V is TRBV28; 7 nucleotides agree with TRBD2. Trimming cost V 8 bases and J 3 bases; bases outside gene matches: 10. The CDR3 length is 14 residues. Germline V gene sequence: CDR1 MDHEN, CDR2 SYDVKM.

This clone was observed a few times. This rearrangement joins TRBV6-1 to TRBJ2-1; D is possibly TRBD2 (6 bases). The CDR3 is 12 amino acids. V was pared by 3 bases and J by 10 bases, with 10 bases between. Germline V gives CDR1 MNHNS, CDR2 SASEGT. The CDR3 reads CASSDRREEQFF. CDR3 nucleotides: TGTGCCAGCAGTGACAGGAGGGAGGAGCAGTTCTTC.

The gene calls are TRBV29-1 and TRBJ2-7; 8 nucleotides align to TRBD2. V was pared by 4 bases and J by 0 bases, with 8 bases of the junction left unmatched. The germline V gene encodes CDR1 SQVTM and CDR2 ANQGSEA. This CDR3 region has 15 residues. The CDR3 DNA reads as TGCAGCGTTGCGGGGGGGAACAGAGTCTCCTACGAGCAGTACTTC. Translation: CSVAGGNRVSYEQYF.

The chain employs TRBV25-1 and TRBJ2-1, with 9 bases fitting TRBD1. Trimming took 6 bases from V and 4 from J; bases not matched to a gene: 7. CDR3 length: 15 amino acids. Per germline, CDR1 MGHDK and CDR2 SYGVNS. CDR3 region: CASSGTGGVYNEQFF. In DNA form, the CDR3 reads TGTGCCAGCAGCGGAACAGGGGGCGTATACAATGAGCAGTTCTTC.

The chain is built from TRBV7-9 and TRBJ2-4; the match to TRBD1 covers 9 bases. J lost 8 bases, V lost 6 bases, and 5 bases had no gene match. Per the germline V gene, CDR1 is SEHNR and CDR2 is FQNEAQ (reference sequence). This CDR3 spans 13 amino acids. The CDR3 bases are TGTGCCAGCAGACTGGGACAGGGTCACATTCAGTACTTC. This translates into CASRLGQGHIQYF.

V usage is TRBV6-6 and J usage is TRBJ2-2, with 10 bases matching TRBD2. The CDR3 runs 14 residues. The J segment lost 7 bases and the V segment lost 9 bases, leaving 8 bases of the junction unmatched. Per germline, CDR1 MNHNY and CDR2 SVGAGI (reference sequence). The CDR3 region is CASKSGRAIGELFF. The CDR3 bases are TGTGCCAGTAAAAGCGGGAGGGCCATCGGGGAGCTGTTTTTT.

The chain links TRBV15 to TRBJ1-2, with a weak D call TRBD1 (5 bases). The CDR3 is made up of 16 amino acids. Germline V gene sequence: CDR1 LNHNV, CDR2 YYDKDF (reference sequence). V shed 3 bases and J shed 4 bases, with 18 bases lying between them. CDR3 sequence: CATSSSIGVGSYGYTF. The CDR3 coding sequence is TGTGCCACCAGCAGTAGTATAGGGGTGGGTAGCTATGGCTACACCTTC.

This rearrangement joins TRBV5-4 to TRBJ1-4, with 7 bases lining up with TRBD1. Germline CDR1 reads SGHNT; CDR2 reads YYREEE (reference sequence). The CDR3 totals 16 residues. The V and J ends lost 4 bases and 4 bases, in that order; junction bases with no gene match: 10. Here the CDR3 reads CASSIDRQGGNEKLFF. DNA of the CDR3: TGTGCCAGCAGCATAGATCGACAGGGTGGTAATGAAAAACTGTTTTTT.

This clone was counted between two and nine times. The V and J genes are TRBV19 and TRBJ1-2; D is uncertain. In germline, CDR1 is LNHDA, CDR2 SQIVND (reference sequence). V lost 8 bases and J 3 bases, leaving 13 bases between the germline ends. CDR3 length: 13 amino acids. CDR3 loop: CASSRGRYYGYTF. As DNA, the CDR3 is TGTGCCAGTTCTAGAGGGAGGTACTATGGCTACACCTTC.

The count of this clone is one. The rearrangement joins TRBV28 to TRBJ2-3; D is perhaps TRBD1 (5 bases). The CDR3 length is 18 residues. V dropped 7 bases and J dropped 2 bases, with 25 bases sitting between them. Germline loops: CDR1 MDHEN, CDR2 SYDVKM. The CDR3 loop reads CASKSLNLRVRITDTQYF. The DNA for the CDR3 is TGTGCCAGCAAAAGTTTAAACCTCAGGGTCCGGATCACAGATACGCAGTATTTT.

This rearrangement joins TRBV2 to TRBJ2-2; 11 bases align to TRBD1. V gave up 10 bases and J gave up 5 bases; unmatched junction bases: 9. Germline values: CDR1 SNHLY, CDR2 FYNNEI. The CDR3 loop spans 15 amino acids. The CDR3 region is CATSRTGGITGELFF. The CDR3, as DNA: TGTGCCACCTCACGGACAGGGGGCATAACCGGGGAGCTGTTTTTT.

The V call is TRBV6-1, the J call TRBJ2-7; TRBD1 aligns across 9 bases. V dropped 8 bases and J dropped 0; count of bases not matched to a gene: 5. Germline values: CDR1 MNHNS, CDR2 SASEGT. The CDR3 is 14 amino acids. CDR3 sequence reads: CASCGTGISYEQYF. The CDR3 DNA reads as TGTGCCAGCTGCGGGACAGGGATCTCCTACGAGCAGTACTTC.

The V gene is TRBV5-1, the J gene TRBJ2-1, with 9 positions matching TRBD2. This CDR3 contains 16 residues. V dropped 0 bases and J dropped 5; count of bases not matched to a gene: 6. Germline CDR1 and CDR2: SGHRS and YFSETQ. This chain's CDR3 is CASSLVAGVSDNEQFF. The CDR3 coding sequence is TGCGCCAGCAGCTTGGTAGCGGGAGTGTCCGACAATGAGCAGTTCTTC.

The chain joins TRBV6-1 to TRBJ1-2; D is possibly TRBD1 (6 bases). Germline V gene data show CDR1 as MNHNS and CDR2 as SASEGT. The length of the CDR3 is 10 residues. For the CDR3, the DNA is TGTGCTGGCAGGGGCAATGGCTACACCTTC. This codes for CAGRGNGYTF.